This T cell receptor (beta chain) was recovered during a study of T cells in Graves' hyperthyroidism and ophthalmopathy. Germline V gene lookup returns CDR1 SEHNR and CDR2 FQNEAQ (reference sequence). The CDR3 is made up of 13 amino acids. Trimming took off 3 bases at V and 4 bases at J, with 7 bases between the two ends. This clonotype was observed at least ten times. No ophthalmopathy progression within 18 months constituted stable Graves' hyperthyroidism. Amplification targeted TCR beta CDR3 regions from RNA transcripts. The TCR CDR3 first-round RT-PCR relied on the HTBI primer set. TCRdb reprocessed the multiplex PCR reads via MiXCR and lists one record per CDR3 protein. The sample lists 300,000 or so distinct CDR3 sequences; about 18% were seen once.

The gene calls are TRBV7-9 and TRBJ1-5; unclear D gene. Sequenced: blood. The receptor was isolated from a woman aged 50 to 60 with Graves' hyperthyroidism. CDR3 bases: TGTGCCAGCAGCTTGTCAGCTAATCAGCCCCAGCATTTT. Protein sequence: CASSLSANQPQHF.